This T cell receptor (beta chain) was identified in a study of control samples from healthy donors and cancer patients (dated by TCRdb to 2019 to 2021). The library was obtained by the immunoSEQ multiplex PCR assay. TCRdb carries this immuneACCESS record with in-frame sequences only. Its versions omit some clonotypes, under half of them owing to an unresolved V gene in the studies checked, with the rest unexplained. This sample has approximately 30,000 clones in its table, and approximately 94% of those were observed once. 6.6% of the sample is taken by the ten largest. As to this clone: Its antigen remains undetermined. No much larger clone is present one base from it, and per-base qualities are unavailable.

Reading from cysteine to phenylalanine, the CDR3 counts 14 amino acids. Solely the CDR3 DNA is kept, with 42 bases framed from the first base. V was cut back by 1 base and J by 1 base, leaving a gap of 7 bases between them. The germline V gene provides CDR1 SGHVS and CDR2 FNYEAQ. The chain is encoded by TRBV7-6 joined to TRBJ1-1; TRBD1 is perhaps the D gene, given 5 matching bases. This clonotype was sampled from a man in his 60s in good health. The sample comprised blood. Here is the DNA: TGTGCCAGCAGCTTAGTTGGGGGGAACACTGAAGCTTTCTTT. Translated, this gives CASSLVGGNTEAFF.